This T cell receptor (beta chain) emerged from a study of blood T cell repertoires in COVID-19. Cohort 3 recovered donors had two negative PCRs, clearance, or symptom resolution. The CDR3 length is 16 residues. The germline V gene has CDR1 SGHAT and CDR2 FQDESV (reference sequence). Trimming took off 5 bases at V and 0 bases at J, with 14 bases between the two ends. TCRdb's copy holds only in-frame clones and misses some; the assay was immunoSEQ multiplex PCR. Here the sample spans over 100,000 clones, roughly 89% being singletons. The sequenced sample was PBMCs or T cells enriched from blood (not recorded which). The chain is built from TRBV11-1 and TRBJ2-1, with unresolved D. The clonotype originates from a woman aged 25 to 45 who had recovered from COVID-19. The CDR3 region has the DNA TGTGCCAGCAGCCCTTTCCGAGTTTACTCCTACAATGAGCAGTTCTTC. Translation: CASSPFRVYSYNEQFF.